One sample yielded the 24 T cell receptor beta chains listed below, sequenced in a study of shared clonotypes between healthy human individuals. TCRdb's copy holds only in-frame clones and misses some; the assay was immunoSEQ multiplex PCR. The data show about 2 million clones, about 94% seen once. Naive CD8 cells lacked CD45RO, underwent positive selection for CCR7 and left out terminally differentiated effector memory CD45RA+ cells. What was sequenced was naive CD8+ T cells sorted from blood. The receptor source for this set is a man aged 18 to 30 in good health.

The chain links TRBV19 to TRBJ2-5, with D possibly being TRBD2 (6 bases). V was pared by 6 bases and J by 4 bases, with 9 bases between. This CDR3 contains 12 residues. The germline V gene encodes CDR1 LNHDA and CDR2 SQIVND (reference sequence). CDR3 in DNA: TGTGCCAGTAGCCCGGGACTAGAGACCCAGTACTTC. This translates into CASSPGLETQYF.

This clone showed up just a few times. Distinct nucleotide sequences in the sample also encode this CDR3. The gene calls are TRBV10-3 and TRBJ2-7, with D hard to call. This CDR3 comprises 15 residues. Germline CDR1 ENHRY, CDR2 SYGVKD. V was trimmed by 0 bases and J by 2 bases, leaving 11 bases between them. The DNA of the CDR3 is TGTGCCATCAGTGAGTCAGTACAGTTAACCTACGAGCAGTACTTC. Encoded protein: CAISESVQLTYEQYF.

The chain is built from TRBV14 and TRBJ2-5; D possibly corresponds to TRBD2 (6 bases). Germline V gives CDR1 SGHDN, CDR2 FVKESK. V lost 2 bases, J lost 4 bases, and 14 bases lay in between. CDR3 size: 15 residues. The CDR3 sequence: CASSQSDYRLETQYF. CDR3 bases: TGTGCCAGCAGCCAATCGGACTATCGGCTAGAGACCCAGTACTTC. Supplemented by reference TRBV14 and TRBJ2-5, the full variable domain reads EAGVTQFPSHSVIEKGQTVTLRCDPISGHDNLYWYRRVMGKEIKFLLHFVKESKQDESGMPNNRFLAERTGGTYSTLKVQPAELEDSGVYFCASSQSDYRLETQYFGPGTRLLVL.

CDR3 nucleotides: TGTGCCAGCAGTGGTGAAGGGAGGTTCTGGTTGACTGAAGCTTTCTTT. This gives the protein CASSGEGRFWLTEAFF. The rearrangement uses TRBV2 and TRBJ1-1; D is unclear. This CDR3 is built from 16 residues. Trimming pared 4 bases from V and 5 bases from J, leaving 20 bases between. Germline values: CDR1 SNHLY, CDR2 FYNNEI.

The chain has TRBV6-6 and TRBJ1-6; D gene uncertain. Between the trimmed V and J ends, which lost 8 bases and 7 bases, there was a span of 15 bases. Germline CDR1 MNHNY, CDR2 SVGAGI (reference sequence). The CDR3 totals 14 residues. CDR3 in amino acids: CASQLPPGNSPLHF. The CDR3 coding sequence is TGTGCCAGCCAGTTACCTCCAGGCAATTCACCCCTCCACTTT.

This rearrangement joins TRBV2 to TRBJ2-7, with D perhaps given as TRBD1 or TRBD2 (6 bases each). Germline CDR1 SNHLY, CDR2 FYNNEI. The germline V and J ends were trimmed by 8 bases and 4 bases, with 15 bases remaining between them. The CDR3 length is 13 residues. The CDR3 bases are TGTGCCAGCGCGGGGACAACTAATTACGAGCAGTACTTC. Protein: CASAGTTNYEQYF. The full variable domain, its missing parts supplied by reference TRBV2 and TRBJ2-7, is EPEVTQTPSHQVTQMGQEVILRCVPISNHLYFYWYRQILGQKVEFLVSFYNNEISEKSEIFDDQFSVERPDGSNFTLKIRSTKLEDSAMYFCASAGTTNYEQYFGPGTRLTVT.

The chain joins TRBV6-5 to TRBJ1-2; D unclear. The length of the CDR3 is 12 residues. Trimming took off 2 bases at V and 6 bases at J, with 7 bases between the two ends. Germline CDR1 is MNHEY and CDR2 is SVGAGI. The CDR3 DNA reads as TGTGCCAGCAGTTACGGGCCAGATGGCTACACCTTC. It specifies CASSYGPDGYTF.

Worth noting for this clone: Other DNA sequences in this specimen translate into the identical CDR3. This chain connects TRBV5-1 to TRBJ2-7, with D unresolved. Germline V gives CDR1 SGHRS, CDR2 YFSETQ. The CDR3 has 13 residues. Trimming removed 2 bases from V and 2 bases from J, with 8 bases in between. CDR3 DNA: TGCGCCAGCAGCTTAGGCACGACCTACGAGCAGTACTTC. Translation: CASSLGTTYEQYF.

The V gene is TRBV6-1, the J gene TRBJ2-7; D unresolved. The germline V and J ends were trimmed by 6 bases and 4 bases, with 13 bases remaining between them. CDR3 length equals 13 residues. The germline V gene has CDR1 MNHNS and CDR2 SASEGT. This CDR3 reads CASRVSDSYEQYF. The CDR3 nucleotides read TGTGCCAGCAGGGTTTCAGACTCTTACGAGCAGTACTTC.

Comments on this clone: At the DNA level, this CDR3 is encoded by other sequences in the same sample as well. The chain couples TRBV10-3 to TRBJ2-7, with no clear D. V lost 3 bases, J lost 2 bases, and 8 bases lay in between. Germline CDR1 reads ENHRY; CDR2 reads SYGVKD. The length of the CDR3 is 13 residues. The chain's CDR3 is CAISEGLTYEQYF. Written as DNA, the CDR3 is TGTGCCATCAGTGAAGGGCTAACCTACGAGCAGTACTTC.

DNA for the CDR3: TGTGCCAGCAGCTCGGGACAGATCTATGGCTACACCTTC. Amino acid sequence: CASSSGQIYGYTF. The V call is TRBV6-6, the J call TRBJ1-2; 7 nucleotides match TRBD1. Per the germline V gene, CDR1 is MNHNY and CDR2 is SVGAGI (reference sequence). V gave up 6 bases and J gave up 4 bases; unmatched junction bases: 5. This CDR3 is 13 amino acids long.

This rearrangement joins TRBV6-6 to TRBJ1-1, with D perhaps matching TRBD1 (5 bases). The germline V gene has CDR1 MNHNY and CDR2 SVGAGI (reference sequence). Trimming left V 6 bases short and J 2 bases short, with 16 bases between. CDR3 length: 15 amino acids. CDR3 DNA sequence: TGTGCCAGCAGCCACATCTACGGGGCTAACACTGAAGCTTTCTTT. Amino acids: CASSHIYGANTEAFF.

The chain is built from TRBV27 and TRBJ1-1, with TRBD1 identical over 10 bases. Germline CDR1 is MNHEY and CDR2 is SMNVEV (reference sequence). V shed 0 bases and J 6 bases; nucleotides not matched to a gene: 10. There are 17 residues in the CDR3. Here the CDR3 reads CASSLSFGTGERAEAFF. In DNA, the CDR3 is TGTGCCAGCAGTTTATCGTTTGGGACAGGGGAACGGGCTGAAGCTTTCTTT.

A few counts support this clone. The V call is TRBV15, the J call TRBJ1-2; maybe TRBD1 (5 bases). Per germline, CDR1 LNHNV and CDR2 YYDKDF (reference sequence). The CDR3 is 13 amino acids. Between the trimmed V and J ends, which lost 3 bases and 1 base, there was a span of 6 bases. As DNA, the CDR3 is TGTGCCACCAGCAGTGGGGGTAACTATGGCTACACCTTC. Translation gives CATSSGGNYGYTF. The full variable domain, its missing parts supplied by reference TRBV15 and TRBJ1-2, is DAMVIQNPRYQVTQFGKPVTLSCSQTLNHNVMYWYQQKSSQAPKLLFHYYDKDFNNEADTPDNFQSRRPNTSFCFLDIRSPGLGDTAMYLCATSSGGNYGYTFGSGTRLTVV.

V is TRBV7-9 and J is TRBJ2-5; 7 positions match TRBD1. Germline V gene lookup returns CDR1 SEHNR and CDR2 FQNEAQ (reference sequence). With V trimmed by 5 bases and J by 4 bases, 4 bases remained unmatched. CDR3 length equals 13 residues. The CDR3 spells CASSRQGVETQYF. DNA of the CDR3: TGTGCCAGCAGCCGACAGGGAGTAGAGACCCAGTACTTC.

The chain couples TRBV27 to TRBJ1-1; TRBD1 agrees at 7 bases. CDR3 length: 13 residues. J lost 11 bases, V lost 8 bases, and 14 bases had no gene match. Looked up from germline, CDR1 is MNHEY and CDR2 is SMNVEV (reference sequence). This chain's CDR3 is CASPDLPDRRAFF. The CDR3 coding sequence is TGTGCCAGCCCCGACCTTCCGGACAGGCGGGCTTTCTTT.

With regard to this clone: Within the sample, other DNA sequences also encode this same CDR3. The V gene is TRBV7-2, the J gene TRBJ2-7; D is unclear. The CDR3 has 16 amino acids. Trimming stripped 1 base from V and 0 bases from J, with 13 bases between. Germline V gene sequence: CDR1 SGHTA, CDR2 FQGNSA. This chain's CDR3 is CASSLGLGESSYEQYF. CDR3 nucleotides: TGTGCCAGCAGCTTAGGTCTTGGCGAAAGCTCCTACGAGCAGTACTTC. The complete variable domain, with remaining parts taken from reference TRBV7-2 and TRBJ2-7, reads GAGVSQSPSNKVTEKGKDVELRCDPISGHTALYWYRQSLGQGLEFLIYFQGNSAPDKSGLPSDRFSAERTGGSVSTLTIQRTQQEDSAVYLCASSLGLGESSYEQYFGPGTRLTVT.

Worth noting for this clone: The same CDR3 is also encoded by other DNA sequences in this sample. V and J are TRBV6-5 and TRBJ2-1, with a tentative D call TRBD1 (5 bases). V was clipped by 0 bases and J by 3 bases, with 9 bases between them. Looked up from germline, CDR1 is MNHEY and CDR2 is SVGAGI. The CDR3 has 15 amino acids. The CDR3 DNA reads TGTGCCAGCAGTTACTCGCAGGGAAGCTACAATGAGCAGTTCTTC. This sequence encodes CASSYSQGSYNEQFF.

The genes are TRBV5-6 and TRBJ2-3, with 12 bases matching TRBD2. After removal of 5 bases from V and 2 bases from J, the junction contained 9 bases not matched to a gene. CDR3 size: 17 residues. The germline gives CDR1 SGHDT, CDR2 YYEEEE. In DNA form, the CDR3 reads TGTGCCAGCAGTTCTAGCGGGAGGGCCGGTCTCACAGATACGCAGTATTTT. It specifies CASSSSGRAGLTDTQYF.

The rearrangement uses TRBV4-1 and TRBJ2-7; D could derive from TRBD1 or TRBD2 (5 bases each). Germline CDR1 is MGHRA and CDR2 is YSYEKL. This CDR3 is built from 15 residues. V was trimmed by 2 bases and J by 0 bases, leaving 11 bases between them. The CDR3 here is CASSQRGDYSYEQYF. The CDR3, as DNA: TGCGCCAGCAGCCAAAGAGGGGATTACTCCTACGAGCAGTACTTC.

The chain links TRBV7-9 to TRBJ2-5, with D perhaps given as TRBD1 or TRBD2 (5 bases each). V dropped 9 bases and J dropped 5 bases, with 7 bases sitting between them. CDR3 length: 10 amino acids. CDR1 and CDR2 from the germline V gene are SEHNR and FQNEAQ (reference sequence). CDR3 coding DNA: TGTGCCAGTGAGGGGGAGACCCAGTACTTC. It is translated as CASEGETQYF.

The CDR3 region has the DNA TGTGCCAGCAGCTTGGTCAGGGCCCGTCAGCCCCAGCATTTT. This sequence encodes CASSLVRARQPQHF. The chain couples TRBV5-4 to TRBJ1-5; D is perhaps TRBD1 (5 bases). Looked up from germline, CDR1 is SGHNT and CDR2 is YYREEE (reference sequence). With 0 bases removed from V and 6 bases from J, the gap between germline ends came to 10 bases. This CDR3 has 14 amino acids.

In DNA, the CDR3 is TGTGCCAGCAGCGAATCGTGGAACACTGAAGCTTTCTTT. Its protein is CASSESWNTEAFF. The rearrangement links TRBV7-6 to TRBJ1-1; D gene uncertain. This CDR3 is 13 amino acids long. Per germline, CDR1 SGHVS and CDR2 FNYEAQ. V shed 5 bases and J shed 1 base, with 8 bases lying between them.

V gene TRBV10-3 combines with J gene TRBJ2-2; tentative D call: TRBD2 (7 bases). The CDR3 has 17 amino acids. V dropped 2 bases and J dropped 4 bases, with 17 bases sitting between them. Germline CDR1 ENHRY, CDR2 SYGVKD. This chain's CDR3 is CAISERPGGKVTGELFF. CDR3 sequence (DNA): TGTGCCATCAGTGAGCGCCCGGGGGGCAAGGTCACCGGGGAGCTGTTTTTT.